The present entry profiles one T cell receptor (beta chain) with its context. Its antigen is not known. After removal of 5 bases from V and 7 bases from J, the junction contained 5 bases not matched to a gene. Looked up from germline, CDR1 is MNHEY and CDR2 is SVGAGI. This CDR3 spans 14 amino acids. The PCR had 60 Vbeta and 13 Jbeta primers. Clones were read by immunoSEQ multiplex PCR, and TCRdb kept only the in-frame ones, dropping some. The sample comprises about 73,000 clones, about 81% of which are singletons, and around 11% rests with the top ten. The data are from a study of cytomegalovirus exposure and HLA in healthy donors. Study outcomes and limitations: When the data were analyzed later, several of the most significant clusters appeared to be linked to common viral pathogens. Later on, analysis showed that most CMV-associated TCR beta chains appeared to be HLA-restricted. Sequencing had likely introduced a cluster of highly shared sequence variants as an artifact.

The sample consisted of PBMCs. This TCR was sampled from a man aged 65 to 79 in good health and CMV-seronegative. V and J are TRBV6-5 and TRBJ2-1; 10 nucleotides line up with TRBD2. The CDR3 region is CASSPQRGGNEQFF. For the CDR3, the DNA is TGTGCCAGCAGTCCCCAGCGGGGGGGAAATGAGCAGTTCTTC.